The rows below give T cell receptor beta chains drawn from one sample of a study of control samples from healthy donors and cancer patients. Libraries were prepared by immunoSEQ multiplex PCR; TCRdb keeps only in-frame clonotypes and omits some of them. The sample has fewer than 130,000 clones; approximately 88% are singletons. Input material: PBMCs. The receptors derive from a woman aged 60 to 75 with lung cancer. Each CDR3 is given with its conserved first and last residue. D genes are given only for firm matches. Clone size is not always given. Where it is, it says once, few, many or a class for expanded clones.

D	V	size	J	DNA	CDR3
TRBD1	TRBV19	NA	TRBJ2-1	TGTGCCAGTAGTCTGGGACAGGGACACGATGAGCAGTTCTTC	CASSLGQGHDEQFF
NA	TRBV5-4	NA	TRBJ2-1	TGTGCCAGCAGCCGCCAACAGGGAGTCAGGGGGGATGAGCAGTTCTTC	CASSRQQGVRGDEQFF
NA	TRBV12-3/TRBV12-4	NA	TRBJ2-3	TGTGCCAGCAGTTTTGACACAGATACGCAGTATTTT	CASSFDTDTQYF
TRBD1	TRBV7-6	NA	TRBJ2-5	TGTGCCAGCAGCTCCGACAGGGGATTCCAAGAGACCCAGTACTTC	CASSSDRGFQETQYF
TRBD1	TRBV11-3	NA	TRBJ1-2	TGTGCCAGCAGCTCCCGCTTTTCCGACAGGGACTATGGCTACACCTTC	CASSSRFSDRDYGYTF
NA	TRBV20-1	NA	TRBJ2-7	TGCAGTGCTAGTCCGGGTTCCTACGAGCAGTACTTC	CSASPGSYEQYF
TRBD2	TRBV5-4	NA	TRBJ2-7	TGTGCCAGCAGCTTCTCTAGCGGGAGCGGGCAGAACGAGCAGTACTTC	CASSFSSGSGQNEQYF
NA	TRBV3-1/TRBV3-2	NA	TRBJ1-5	TGTGCCAGCAGCCAAGAAGGAGGGCAGGGTAGTCAGCCCCAGCATTTT	CASSQEGGQGSQPQHF
TRBD1	TRBV5-1	few	TRBJ1-5	TGCGCCAGCAGCTTACAGGGGGCGGTGGGTCAGCCCCAGCATTTT	CASSLQGAVGQPQHF
TRBD1	TRBV18	NA	TRBJ1-1	TGTGCCAGCTCACCGCTTAAACAGGGGGACACTGAAGCTTTCTTT	CASSPLKQGDTEAFF
TRBD1	TRBV19	NA	TRBJ1-5	TGTGCCAGTAGTAAAGGGGGACAGGGGGCTACTATTAGCAATCAGCCCCAGCATTTT	CASSKGGQGATISNQPQHF
TRBD2	TRBV7-3	NA	TRBJ2-2	TGTGCCAGCAGCTTAGGAAGCCTAGCGGGCACCGGGGAGCTGTTTTTT	CASSLGSLAGTGELFF
NA	TRBV2	NA	TRBJ2-3	TGTGCCAGCAACGCTCAGGGGTTGGAAGATACGCAGTATTTT	CASNAQGLEDTQYF
NA	TRBV11-2	NA	TRBJ1-5	TGTGCCAGCAGCTTAGATGATCAGCCCCAGCATTTT	CASSLDDQPQHF
TRBD2	TRBV5-1	NA	TRBJ2-2	TGCGCCAGCAGCCCACGGAGTAGCGGGGAAGGCGGGGAGCTGTTTTTT	CASSPRSSGEGGELFF
TRBD2	TRBV29-1	NA	TRBJ2-5	TGCAGCGTTGGGTATAAACTAGCGGGGCGCACGAGACAAGAGACCCAGTACTTC	CSVGYKLAGRTRQETQYF
NA	TRBV9	NA	TRBJ2-2	TGTGCCAGCAGCGTTTTCGGGCTCTCTCCGAACACCGGGGAGCTGTTTTTT	CASSVFGLSPNTGELFF
TRBD1	TRBV6-2/TRBV6-3	NA	TRBJ2-3	TGTGCCAGCAGCCGCCGCGGGACAGGGAACACAGATACGCAGTATTTT	CASSRRGTGNTDTQYF
NA	TRBV2	NA	TRBJ1-4	TGTGCCAGCGCCCGGGAGGTCGGAAATGAAAAACTGTTTTTT	CASAREVGNEKLFF
NA	TRBV3-1/TRBV3-2	NA	TRBJ2-7	TGTGCCAGCAGCCAGCTTGGCCCCCTCGAGCAGTACTTC	CASSQLGPLEQYF
NA	TRBV6-5	NA	TRBJ1-2	TGTGCCAGCAGCTCCGGACAGCTGGATGGCTACACCTTC	CASSSGQLDGYTF
TRBD1	TRBV19	NA	TRBJ2-3	TGTGCCAGTAATCCGACAGGGACCACAGATACGCAGTATTTT	CASNPTGTTDTQYF
TRBD1	TRBV18	NA	TRBJ1-1	TGTGCCAGCTCCCTTAATGTCCCGGGACAGGGTGACGCTGAAGCTTTCTTT	CASSLNVPGQGDAEAFF
TRBD2	TRBV5-1	NA	TRBJ2-1	TGCGCCAGCAGCTCGGGGCTAGCGGGAGGGACCTACAATGAGCAGTTCTTC	CASSSGLAGGTYNEQFF
TRBD1	TRBV6-1	NA	TRBJ2-7	TGTGCCAGCAGTGCCAGGACAGGGGGCGGGTCCTACGAGCAGTACTTC	CASSARTGGGSYEQYF
TRBD1	TRBV7-9	NA	TRBJ2-2	TGTGCCAGCTTAATTCAGGGGGCTTCCGGGGAGCTGTTTTTT	CASLIQGASGELFF
TRBD2	TRBV29-1	once	TRBJ2-3	TGCAGCGTTGGTCCTTCGACTAGCGGGAGAATAGATACGCAGTATTTT	CSVGPSTSGRIDTQYF
NA	TRBV6-6	NA	TRBJ1-3	TGTGCCAGCAGTGGTGGGTCCGCTCTGAGGAACACCATATATTTT	CASSGGSALRNTIYF
NA	TRBV11-3	NA	TRBJ2-2	TGTGCCAGCAGCTTATGGCGGGTGTCGAACACCGGGGAGCTGTTTTTT	CASSLWRVSNTGELFF
NA	TRBV6-2/TRBV6-3	NA	TRBJ1-1	TGTGCCAGCATCCCGAGGGGAGGGAACACTGAAGCTTTCTTT	CASIPRGGNTEAFF
NA	TRBV5-1	few	TRBJ2-5	TGCGCCAGCAGGATGGGAGAGACCCAGTACTTC	CASRMGETQYF
TRBD1	TRBV7-2	NA	TRBJ1-5	TGTGCCAGCAGCCTTCGGACAGGGGGCAATACATTCGATCAGCCCCAGCATTTT	CASSLRTGGNTFDQPQHF
NA	TRBV5-1	NA	TRBJ2-7	TGCGCCAGCATGGCCGCCAGGGGTAGCTACGAGCAGTACTTC	CASMAARGSYEQYF
TRBD1	TRBV19	NA	TRBJ1-2	TGTGCCAGTGGACAGGCAACATATGGCTACACCTTC	CASGQATYGYTF
NA	TRBV6-5	few	TRBJ2-2	TGTGCCAGCAGTTACCAGATAGCGGCGAACACCGGGGAGCTGTTTTTT	CASSYQIAANTGELFF
NA	TRBV3-1/TRBV3-2	NA	TRBJ2-7	TGTGCCAGCAGCCAAGTAATTTCCGAGCAGTACTTC	CASSQVISEQYF
TRBD1	TRBV5-1	once	TRBJ1-1	TGCGCCAGCAGCTTGGCCTCCGGGACAGGGAGAACTGAAGCTTTCTTT	CASSLASGTGRTEAFF
TRBD1	TRBV24-1	NA	TRBJ2-3	TGTGCCACCAGCCCACGGGACAGGTGGGCTTCCCCAGATACGCAGTATTTT	CATSPRDRWASPDTQYF
NA	TRBV12-3/TRBV12-4	few	TRBJ1-2	TGTGCCAGCACCAGGGATTCGGGTGGCTACACCTTC	CASTRDSGGYTF
TRBD2	TRBV4-2	NA	TRBJ2-5	TGTGCCAGCAGCCAAGGTAGAGTAGCGGGGCTCCAAGAGACCCAGTACTTC	CASSQGRVAGLQETQYF
NA	TRBV5-1	NA	TRBJ2-1	TGCGCCAGCACAATTGGGGCGCCCTCCTACAATGAGCAGTTCTTC	CASTIGAPSYNEQFF
NA	TRBV2	NA	TRBJ2-1	TGTGCCAGCAGTGAAGCGTGGAACACCGAGCAGTTCTTC	CASSEAWNTEQFF
TRBD1	TRBV13	NA	TRBJ2-1	TGTGCCAGCAGCGCGGGACAGGGTGTGGGTGAGCAGTTCTTC	CASSAGQGVGEQFF
NA	TRBV3-1/TRBV3-2	NA	TRBJ2-3	TGTGCCAGCAGCCAAGATCTTGCAGATACGCAGTATTTT	CASSQDLADTQYF
TRBD1	TRBV19	NA	TRBJ1-6	TGTGCCAGTAGTAGCCCGGGACAGGGTAATTCACCCCTCCACTTT	CASSSPGQGNSPLHF
NA	TRBV3-1/TRBV3-2	NA	TRBJ2-7	TGTGCCAGCAGTGGGACTGTGTACGAGCAGTACTTC	CASSGTVYEQYF
TRBD1	TRBV6-6	NA	TRBJ2-1	TGTGCCAGCCTCCGGCAGGGGGCCTACAATGAGCAGTTCTTC	CASLRQGAYNEQFF
NA	TRBV5-1	NA	TRBJ2-2	TGCGCCAGCAGCTTGGTCCAGGCAGCGAACACCGGGGAGCTGTTTTTT	CASSLVQAANTGELFF
TRBD1	TRBV7-2	NA	TRBJ2-7	TGTGCCAGCAGCTTGGGAACAGGGGGCCGCGAGCAGTACTTC	CASSLGTGGREQYF
NA	TRBV19	NA	TRBJ1-5	TGTGCCACCCGCCCCGGAGGAGGGGTAGAGGGTCAGCCCCAGCATTTT	CATRPGGGVEGQPQHF
TRBD1	TRBV28	NA	TRBJ1-1	TGTGCCAGCAGTTCTAGCCCGGGACAGGGGTGGACTGAAGCTTTCTTT	CASSSSPGQGWTEAFF
NA	TRBV3-1/TRBV3-2	NA	TRBJ2-4	TGTGCCAGCAGCATGGTCGGGGTTATTCAGTACTTC	CASSMVGVIQYF
NA	TRBV11-2	NA	TRBJ1-1	TGTGCCAGCAGCTCCCTCCGAGGACGCCGGGACACTGAAGCTTTCTTT	CASSSLRGRRDTEAFF
NA	TRBV7-9	NA	TRBJ2-5	TGTGCCAGCAGCTTAGCAGAGACCCAGTACTTC	CASSLAETQYF